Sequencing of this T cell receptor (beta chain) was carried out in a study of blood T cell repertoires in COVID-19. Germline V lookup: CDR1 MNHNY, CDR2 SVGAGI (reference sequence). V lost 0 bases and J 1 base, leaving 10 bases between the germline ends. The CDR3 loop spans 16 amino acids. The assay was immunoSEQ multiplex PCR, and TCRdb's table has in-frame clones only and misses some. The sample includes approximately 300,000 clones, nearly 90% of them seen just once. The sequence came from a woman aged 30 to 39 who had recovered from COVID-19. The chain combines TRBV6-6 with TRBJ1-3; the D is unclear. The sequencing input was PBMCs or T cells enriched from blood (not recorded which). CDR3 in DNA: TGTGCCAGCAGTTACTCGCGGATTTCATCTGGAAACACCATATATTTT. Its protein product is CASSYSRISSGNTIYF.